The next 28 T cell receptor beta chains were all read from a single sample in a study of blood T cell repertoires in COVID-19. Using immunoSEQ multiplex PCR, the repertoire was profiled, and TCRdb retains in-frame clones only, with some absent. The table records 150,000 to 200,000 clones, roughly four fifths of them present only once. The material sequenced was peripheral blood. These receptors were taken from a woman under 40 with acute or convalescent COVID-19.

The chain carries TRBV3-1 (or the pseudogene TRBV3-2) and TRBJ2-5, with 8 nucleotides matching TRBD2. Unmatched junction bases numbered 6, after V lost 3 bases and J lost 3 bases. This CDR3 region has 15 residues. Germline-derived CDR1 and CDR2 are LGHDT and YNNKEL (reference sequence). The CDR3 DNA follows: TGTGCCAGCAGCCAGGGTACTAGCGGAAAAGAGACCCAGTACTTC. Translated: CASSQGTSGKETQYF.

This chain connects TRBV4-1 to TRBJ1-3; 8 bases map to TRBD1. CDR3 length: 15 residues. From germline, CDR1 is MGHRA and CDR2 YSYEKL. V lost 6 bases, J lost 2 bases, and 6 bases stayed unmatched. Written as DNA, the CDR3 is TGCGCCAGCAGGGCACAGGGGGAAGCTGGAAACACCATATATTTT. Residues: CASRAQGEAGNTIYF.

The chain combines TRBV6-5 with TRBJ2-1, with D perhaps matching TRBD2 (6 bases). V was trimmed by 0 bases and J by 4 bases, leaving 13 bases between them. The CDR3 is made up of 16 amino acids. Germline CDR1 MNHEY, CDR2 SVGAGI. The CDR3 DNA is TGTGCCAGCAGTTACTCGGGACTTAACCTTTACAATGAGCAGTTCTTC. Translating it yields CASSYSGLNLYNEQFF.

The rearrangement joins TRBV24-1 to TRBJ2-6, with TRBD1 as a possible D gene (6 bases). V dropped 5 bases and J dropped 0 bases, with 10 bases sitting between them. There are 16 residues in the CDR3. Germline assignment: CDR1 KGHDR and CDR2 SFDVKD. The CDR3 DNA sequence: TGTGCCACCAGTGGGACAGATTCCTCTGGGGCCAACGTCCTGACTTTC. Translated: CATSGTDSSGANVLTF.

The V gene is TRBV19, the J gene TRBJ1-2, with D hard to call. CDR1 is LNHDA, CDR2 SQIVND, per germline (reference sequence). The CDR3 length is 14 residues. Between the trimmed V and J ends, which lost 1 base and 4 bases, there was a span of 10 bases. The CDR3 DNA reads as TGTGCCAGTAGTATAGGAGGAGGAGGCTATGGCTACACCTTC. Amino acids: CASSIGGGGYGYTF.

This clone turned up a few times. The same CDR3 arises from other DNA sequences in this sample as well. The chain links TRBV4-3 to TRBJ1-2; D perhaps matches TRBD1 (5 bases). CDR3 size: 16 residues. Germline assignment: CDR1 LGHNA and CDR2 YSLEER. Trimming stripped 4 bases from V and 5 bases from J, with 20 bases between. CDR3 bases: TGCGCCAGCAGCCTACTCAGGAGTGGGGCGCGGTATGGCTACACCTTC. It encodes CASSLLRSGARYGYTF.

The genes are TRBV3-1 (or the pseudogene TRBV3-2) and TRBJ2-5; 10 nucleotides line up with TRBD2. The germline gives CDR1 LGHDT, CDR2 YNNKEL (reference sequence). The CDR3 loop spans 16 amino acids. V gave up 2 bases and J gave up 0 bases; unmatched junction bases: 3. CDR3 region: CASSQLAGDYQETQYF. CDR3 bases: TGTGCCAGCAGCCAACTAGCGGGGGACTACCAAGAGACCCAGTACTTC.

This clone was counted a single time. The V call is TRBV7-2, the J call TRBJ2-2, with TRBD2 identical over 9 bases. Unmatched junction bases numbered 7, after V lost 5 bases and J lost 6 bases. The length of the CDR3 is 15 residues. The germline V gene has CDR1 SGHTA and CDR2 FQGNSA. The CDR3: CASSRTSVVAGELFF. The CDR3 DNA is TGTGCCAGCAGCCGGACTAGCGTGGTCGCCGGGGAGCTGTTTTTT.

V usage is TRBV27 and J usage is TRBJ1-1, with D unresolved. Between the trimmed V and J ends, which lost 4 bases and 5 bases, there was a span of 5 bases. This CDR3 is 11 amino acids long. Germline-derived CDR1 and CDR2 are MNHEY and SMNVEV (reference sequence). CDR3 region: CASSSGTEAFF. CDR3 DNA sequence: TGTGCCAGCAGTTCGGGGACTGAAGCTTTCTTT.

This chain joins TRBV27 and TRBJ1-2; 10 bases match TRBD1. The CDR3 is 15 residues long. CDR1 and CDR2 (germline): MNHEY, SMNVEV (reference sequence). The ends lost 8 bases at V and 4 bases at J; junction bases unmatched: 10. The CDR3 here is CASRLSGTGAYGYTF. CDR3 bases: TGTGCCAGCCGACTCTCCGGGACAGGGGCCTATGGCTACACCTTC.

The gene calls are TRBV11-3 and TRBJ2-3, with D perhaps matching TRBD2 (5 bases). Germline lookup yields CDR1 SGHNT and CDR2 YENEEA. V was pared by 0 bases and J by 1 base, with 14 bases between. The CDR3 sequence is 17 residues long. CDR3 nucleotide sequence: TGTGCCAGCAGCTTAGAAGGGTATGGAGCGGGCACAGATACGCAGTATTTT. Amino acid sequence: CASSLEGYGAGTDTQYF.

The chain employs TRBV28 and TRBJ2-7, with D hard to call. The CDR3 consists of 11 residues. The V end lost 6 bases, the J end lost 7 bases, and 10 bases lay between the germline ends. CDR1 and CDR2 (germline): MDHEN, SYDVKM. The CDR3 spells CASSSTREQYF. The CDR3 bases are TGTGCCAGCAGCTCTACGAGGGAGCAGTACTTC.

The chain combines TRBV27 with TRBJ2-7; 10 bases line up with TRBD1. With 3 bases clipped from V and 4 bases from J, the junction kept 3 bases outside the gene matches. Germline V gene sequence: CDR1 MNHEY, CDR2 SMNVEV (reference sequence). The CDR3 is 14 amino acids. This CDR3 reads CASSFGTGEYEQYF. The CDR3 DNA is TGTGCCAGCAGTTTTGGGACAGGGGAGTACGAGCAGTACTTC.

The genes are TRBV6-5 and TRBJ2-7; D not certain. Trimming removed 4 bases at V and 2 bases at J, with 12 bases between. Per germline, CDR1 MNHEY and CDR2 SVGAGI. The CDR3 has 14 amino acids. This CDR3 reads CASSSVDTAYEQYF. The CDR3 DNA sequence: TGTGCCAGCAGTTCAGTCGACACCGCCTACGAGCAGTACTTC.

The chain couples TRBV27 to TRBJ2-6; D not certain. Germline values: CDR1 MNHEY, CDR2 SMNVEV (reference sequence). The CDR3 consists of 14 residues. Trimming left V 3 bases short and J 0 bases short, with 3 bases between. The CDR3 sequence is CASSFSSGANVLTF. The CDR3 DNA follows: TGTGCCAGCAGTTTCAGCTCTGGGGCCAACGTCCTGACTTTC. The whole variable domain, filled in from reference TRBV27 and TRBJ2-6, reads EAQVTQNPRYLITVTGKKLTVTCSQNMNHEYMSWYRQDPGLGLRQIYYSMNVEVTDKGDVPEGYKVSRKEKRNFPLILESPSPNQTSLYFCASSFSSGANVLTFGAGSRLTVL.

In DNA, the CDR3 is TGCGCCAGCAGCCAAGACATCAAGACAGGGTCTGGCTACACCTTC. It yields the protein CASSQDIKTGSGYTF. This chain links TRBV4-3 with TRBJ1-2, with 7 bases aligning to TRBD1. V trimming: 0 bases; J trimming: 7 bases; junction bases outside the gene matches: 8. CDR1 and CDR2 (germline): LGHNA, YSLEER. The CDR3 is 15 residues long.

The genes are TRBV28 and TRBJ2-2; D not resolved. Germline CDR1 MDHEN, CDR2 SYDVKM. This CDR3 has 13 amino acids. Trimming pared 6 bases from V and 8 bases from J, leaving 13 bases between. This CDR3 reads CASSELSRGELFF. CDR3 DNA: TGTGCCAGCAGCGAACTCTCTAGGGGGGAGCTGTTTTTT.

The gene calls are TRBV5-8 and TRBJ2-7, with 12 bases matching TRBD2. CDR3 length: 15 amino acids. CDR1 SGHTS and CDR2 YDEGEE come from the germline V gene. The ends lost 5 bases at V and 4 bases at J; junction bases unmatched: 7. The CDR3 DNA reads TGTGCCAGCAGGTTCCGGACTAGCGGGATTTACGAGCAGTACTTC. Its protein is CASRFRTSGIYEQYF.

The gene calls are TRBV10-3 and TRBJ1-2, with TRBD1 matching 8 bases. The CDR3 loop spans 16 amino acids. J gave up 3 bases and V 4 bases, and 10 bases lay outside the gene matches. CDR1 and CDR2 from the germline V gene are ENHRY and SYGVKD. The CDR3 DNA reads TGTGCCATCAGTGTCGGACAGGGTCGGGTAGACTATGGCTACACCTTC. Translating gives CAISVGQGRVDYGYTF.

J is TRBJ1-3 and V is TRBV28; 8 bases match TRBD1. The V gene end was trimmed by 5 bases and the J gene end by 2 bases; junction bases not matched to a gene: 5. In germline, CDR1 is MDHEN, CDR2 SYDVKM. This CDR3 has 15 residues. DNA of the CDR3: TGTGCCAGCAGTCCACCGACAGGGGCTGGAAACACCATATATTTT. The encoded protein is CASSPPTGAGNTIYF. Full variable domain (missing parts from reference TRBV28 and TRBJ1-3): DVKVTQSSRYLVKRTGEKVFLECVQDMDHENMFWYRQDPGLGLRLIYFSYDVKMKEKGDIPEGYSVSREKKERFSLILESASTNQTSMYLCASSPPTGAGNTIYFGEGSWLTVV.

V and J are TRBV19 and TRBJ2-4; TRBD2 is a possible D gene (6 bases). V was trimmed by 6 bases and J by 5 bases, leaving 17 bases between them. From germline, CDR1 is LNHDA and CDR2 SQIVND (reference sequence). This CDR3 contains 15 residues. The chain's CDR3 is CASSGGPGVENIQYF. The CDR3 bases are TGTGCCAGTAGCGGGGGACCGGGGGTCGAAAACATTCAGTACTTC.

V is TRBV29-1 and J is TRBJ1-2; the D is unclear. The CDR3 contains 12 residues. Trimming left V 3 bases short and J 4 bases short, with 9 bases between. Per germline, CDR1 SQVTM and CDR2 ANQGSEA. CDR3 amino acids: CSVDRSGYGYTF. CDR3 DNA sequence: TGCAGCGTTGACAGGAGCGGCTATGGCTACACCTTC.

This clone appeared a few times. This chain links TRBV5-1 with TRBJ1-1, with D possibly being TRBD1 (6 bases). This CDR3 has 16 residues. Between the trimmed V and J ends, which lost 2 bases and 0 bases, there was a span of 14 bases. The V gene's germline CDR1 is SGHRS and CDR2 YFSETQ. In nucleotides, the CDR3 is TGCGCCAGCAGCTTAACAGGGAGAGGATTGAACACTGAAGCTTTCTTT. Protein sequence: CASSLTGRGLNTEAFF.

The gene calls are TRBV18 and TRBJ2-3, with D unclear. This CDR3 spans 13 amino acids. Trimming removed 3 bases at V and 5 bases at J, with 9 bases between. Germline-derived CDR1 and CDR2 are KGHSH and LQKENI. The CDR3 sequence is CASSPLPGDTQYF. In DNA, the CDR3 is TGTGCCAGCTCACCCCTTCCAGGAGATACGCAGTATTTT.

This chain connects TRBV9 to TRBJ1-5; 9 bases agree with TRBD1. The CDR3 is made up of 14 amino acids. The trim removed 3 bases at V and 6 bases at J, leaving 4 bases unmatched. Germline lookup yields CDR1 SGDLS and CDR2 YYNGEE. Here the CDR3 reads CASSAGQGGQPQHF. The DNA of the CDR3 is TGTGCCAGCAGCGCGGGACAGGGCGGTCAGCCCCAGCATTTT.

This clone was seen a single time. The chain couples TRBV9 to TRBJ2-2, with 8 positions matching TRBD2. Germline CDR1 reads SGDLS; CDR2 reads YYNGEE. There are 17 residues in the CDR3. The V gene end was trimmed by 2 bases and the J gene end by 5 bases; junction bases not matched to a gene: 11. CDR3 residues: CASSVAPSGGRTGELFF. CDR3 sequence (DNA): TGTGCCAGCAGCGTTGCTCCCAGCGGGGGCCGGACCGGGGAGCTGTTTTTT.

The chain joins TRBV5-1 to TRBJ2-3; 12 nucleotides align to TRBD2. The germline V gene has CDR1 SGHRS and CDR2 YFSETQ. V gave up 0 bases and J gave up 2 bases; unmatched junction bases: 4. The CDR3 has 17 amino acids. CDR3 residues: CASSLGLAGGHTDTQYF. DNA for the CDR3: TGCGCCAGCAGCTTGGGTCTAGCGGGGGGGCACACAGATACGCAGTATTTT.

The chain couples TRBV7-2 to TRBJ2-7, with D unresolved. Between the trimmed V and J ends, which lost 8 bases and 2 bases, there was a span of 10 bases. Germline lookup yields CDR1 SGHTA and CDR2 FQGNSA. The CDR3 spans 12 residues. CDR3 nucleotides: TGTGCCAGCGCCTACCTCCCCTACGAGCAGTACTTC. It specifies CASAYLPYEQYF.